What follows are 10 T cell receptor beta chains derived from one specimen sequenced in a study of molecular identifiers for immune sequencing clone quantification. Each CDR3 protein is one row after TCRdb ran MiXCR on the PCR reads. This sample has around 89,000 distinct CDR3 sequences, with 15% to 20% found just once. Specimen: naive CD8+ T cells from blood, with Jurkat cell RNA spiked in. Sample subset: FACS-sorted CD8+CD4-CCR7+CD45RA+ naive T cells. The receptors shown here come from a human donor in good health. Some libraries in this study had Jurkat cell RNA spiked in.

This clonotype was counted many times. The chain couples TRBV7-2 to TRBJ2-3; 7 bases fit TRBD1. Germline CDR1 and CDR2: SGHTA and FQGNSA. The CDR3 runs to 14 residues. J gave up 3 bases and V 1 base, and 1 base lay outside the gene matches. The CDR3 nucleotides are TGTGCCAGCAGCTTAGAACAGGGGACAGATACGCAGTATTTT. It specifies CASSLEQGTDTQYF.

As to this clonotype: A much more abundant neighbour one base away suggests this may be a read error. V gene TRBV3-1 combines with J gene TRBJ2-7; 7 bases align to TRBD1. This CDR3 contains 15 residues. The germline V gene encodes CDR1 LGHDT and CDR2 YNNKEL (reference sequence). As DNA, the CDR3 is TGTGCCAGCAGCCAAGTCCTTTTGGGCGGACAGGAGCGGTACTTC. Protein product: CASSQVLLGGQERYF.

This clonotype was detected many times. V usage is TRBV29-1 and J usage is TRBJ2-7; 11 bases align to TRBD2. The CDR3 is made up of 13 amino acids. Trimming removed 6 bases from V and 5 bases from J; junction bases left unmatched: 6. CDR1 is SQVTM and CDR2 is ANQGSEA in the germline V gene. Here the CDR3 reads CSVTSGIGDEQYF. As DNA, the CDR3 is TGCAGCGTGACTAGCGGGATAGGCGACGAGCAGTACTTC.

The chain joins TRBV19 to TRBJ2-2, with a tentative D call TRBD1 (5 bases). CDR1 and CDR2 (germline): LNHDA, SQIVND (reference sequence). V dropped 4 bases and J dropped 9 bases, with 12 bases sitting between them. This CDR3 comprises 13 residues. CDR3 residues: CASSRDSSWELFF. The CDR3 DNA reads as TGTGCCAGTAGTAGAGACAGTTCCTGGGAGCTGTTTTTT.

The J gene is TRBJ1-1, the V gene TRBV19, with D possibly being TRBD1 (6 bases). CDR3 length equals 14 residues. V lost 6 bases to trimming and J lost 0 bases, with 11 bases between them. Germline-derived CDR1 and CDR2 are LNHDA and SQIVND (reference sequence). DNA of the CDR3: TGTGCCAGTAGCGGGGGGCTATTGAACACTGAAGCTTTCTTT. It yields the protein CASSGGLLNTEAFF.

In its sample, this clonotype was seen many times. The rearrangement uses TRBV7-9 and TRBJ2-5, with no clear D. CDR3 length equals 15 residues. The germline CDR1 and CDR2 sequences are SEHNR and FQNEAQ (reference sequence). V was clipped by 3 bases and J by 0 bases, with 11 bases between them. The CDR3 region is CASSFEDEYQETQYF. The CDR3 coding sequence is TGTGCCAGCAGCTTCGAGGACGAGTACCAAGAGACCCAGTACTTC. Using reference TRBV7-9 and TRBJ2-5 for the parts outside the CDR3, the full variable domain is DTGVSQNPRHKITKRGQNVTFRCDPISEHNRLYWYRQTLGQGPEFLTYFQNEAQLEKSRLLSDRFSAERPKGSFSTLEIQRTEQGDSAMYLCASSFEDEYQETQYFGPGTRLLVL.

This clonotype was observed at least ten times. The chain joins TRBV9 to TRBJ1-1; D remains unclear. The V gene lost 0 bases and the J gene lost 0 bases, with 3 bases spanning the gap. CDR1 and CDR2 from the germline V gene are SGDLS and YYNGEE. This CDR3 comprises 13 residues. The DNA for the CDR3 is TGTGCCAGCAGCGTAGTGATGAACACTGAAGCTTTCTTT. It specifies CASSVVMNTEAFF.

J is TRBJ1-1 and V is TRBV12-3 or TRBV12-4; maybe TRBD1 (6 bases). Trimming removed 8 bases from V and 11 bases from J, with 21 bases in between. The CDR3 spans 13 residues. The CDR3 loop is CASALGGGGAAFF. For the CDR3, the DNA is TGTGCCAGCGCGTTGGGGGGGGGGGGGGCCGCTTTCTTT.

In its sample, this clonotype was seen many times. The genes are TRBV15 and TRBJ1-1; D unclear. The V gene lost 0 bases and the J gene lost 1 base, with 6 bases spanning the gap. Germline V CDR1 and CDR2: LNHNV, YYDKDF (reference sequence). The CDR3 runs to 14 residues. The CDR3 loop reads CATSRDRTNTEAFF. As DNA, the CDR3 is TGTGCCACCAGCAGAGACAGGACGAACACTGAAGCTTTCTTT. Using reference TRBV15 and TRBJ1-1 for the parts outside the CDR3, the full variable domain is DAMVIQNPRYQVTQFGKPVTLSCSQTLNHNVMYWYQQKSSQAPKLLFHYYDKDFNNEADTPDNFQSRRPNTSFCFLDIRSPGLGDTAMYLCATSRDRTNTEAFFGQGTRLTVV.

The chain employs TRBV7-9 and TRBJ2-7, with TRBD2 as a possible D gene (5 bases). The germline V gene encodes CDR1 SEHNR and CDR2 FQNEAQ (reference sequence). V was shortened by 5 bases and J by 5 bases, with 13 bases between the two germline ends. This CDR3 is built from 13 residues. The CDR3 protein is CASSVSSGNEQYF. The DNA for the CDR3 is TGTGCCAGCAGCGTGTCATCGGGGAACGAGCAGTACTTC.